A selection of T cell receptor beta chains follows, all from one sample in a study of cytomegalovirus exposure and HLA in healthy donors. The assay was immunoSEQ multiplex PCR, and TCRdb's table has in-frame clones only and misses some. The table has roughly 120,000 clones, 50% to 65% seen once; the top ten hold roughly 10%. The sequenced sample consisted of PBMCs. The receptors come from a man between 40 and 49 years old in good health and CMV-seropositive. The CDR3 runs from the conserved cysteine through the conserved F or W. The D gene is left open where the match is weak. Expanded clones are given a class, and other clones once, few, many or no size at all.

CDR3: CAGNQGGIGEKLFF; DNA: TGTGCCGGCAATCAAGGGGGTATAGGCGAAAAACTGTTTTTT; J: TRBJ1-4; V: TRBV6-1; size: .; D: .
CDR3: CASSLTGRTGELFF; DNA: TGTGCCAGCAGCTTGACGGGTAGAACCGGGGAGCTGTTTTTT; J: TRBJ2-2; V: TRBV11-1; size: .; D: .
CDR3: CASSQDKGQGLRFSPLHF; DNA: TGTGCCAGCAGCCAAGATAAGGGTCAGGGGCTTCGGTTTTCACCCCTCCACTTT; J: TRBJ1-6; V: TRBV14; size: .; D: .
CDR3: CASSPWEGSHTEAFF; DNA: TGTGCCAGCTCACCTTGGGAGGGGTCGCACACTGAAGCTTTCTTT; J: TRBJ1-1; V: TRBV18; size: .; D: .
CDR3: CASTTWGQGSGNTIYF; DNA: TGTGCCAGCACCACATGGGGTCAGGGCTCTGGAAACACCATATATTTT; J: TRBJ1-3; V: TRBV27; size: .; D: .
CDR3: CARSYRREQFF; DNA: TGTGCCAGAAGCTACCGGAGGGAGCAGTTCTTC; J: TRBJ2-1; V: TRBV5-3; size: .; D: .
CDR3: CAISLTSGGTDTQYF; DNA: TGTGCCATCAGCTTGACTAGCGGGGGAACAGATACGCAGTATTTT; J: TRBJ2-3; V: TRBV10-3; size: .; D: TRBD2
CDR3: CASSQHPRGGKGNQPQHF; DNA: TGCGCCAGCAGCCAGCACCCCCGGGGGGGAAAGGGCAATCAGCCCCAGCATTTT; J: TRBJ1-5; V: TRBV4-1; size: .; D: .
CDR3: CASSRGRFTDTQYF; DNA: TGTGCCAGCAGCAGAGGGAGATTCACAGATACGCAGTATTTT; J: TRBJ2-3; V: TRBV5-6; size: .; D: .
CDR3: CASSLGRQMTQNIQYF; DNA: TGCGCCAGCAGCTTGGGGAGACAGATGACCCAAAACATTCAGTACTTC; J: TRBJ2-4; V: TRBV5-1; size: .; D: .
CDR3: CASSPQRDGYEQYF; DNA: TGTGCCAGCAGTCCTCAGCGGGACGGTTACGAGCAGTACTTC; J: TRBJ2-7; V: TRBV6-1; size: .; D: TRBD2
CDR3: CASSQEGHGQGKNIQYF; DNA: TGCGCCAGCAGCCAAGAAGGGCATGGACAGGGCAAAAACATTCAGTACTTC; J: TRBJ2-4; V: TRBV4-1; size: .; D: TRBD1
CDR3: CASSPQRTSYEQYF; DNA: TGTGCCAGCTCACCACAGCGGACCTCCTACGAGCAGTACTTC; J: TRBJ2-7; V: TRBV18; size: .; D: .
CDR3: CATSRDRGRGATNEKLFF; DNA: TGTGCCACCAGCAGAGATAGGGGCAGGGGTGCAACTAATGAAAAACTGTTTTTT; J: TRBJ1-4; V: TRBV15; size: .; D: .
CDR3: CSVEGTDRGTYNEQFF; DNA: TGCAGCGTTGAAGGGACTGACAGGGGGACCTACAATGAGCAGTTCTTC; J: TRBJ2-1; V: TRBV29-1; size: few; D: TRBD1
CDR3: CASSLVGGTYEQYF; DNA: TGTGCCAGCAGCTTAGTGGGCGGGACCTACGAGCAGTACTTC; J: TRBJ2-7; V: TRBV7-8; size: .; D: .
CDR3: CASSVRGQETQYF; DNA: TGTGCCAGCAGCGTACGCGGCCAAGAGACCCAGTACTTC; J: TRBJ2-5; V: TRBV9; size: .; D: .
CDR3: CAWSDGTSSYEQYF; DNA: TGTGCCTGGAGCGATGGTACTAGTTCCTACGAGCAGTACTTC; J: TRBJ2-7; V: TRBV30; size: .; D: .
CDR3: CASSTAGYNEQFF; DNA: TGTGCCAGCAGCACCGCGGGGTACAATGAGCAGTTCTTC; J: TRBJ2-1; V: TRBV7-3; size: .; D: .
CDR3: CASSVADNGGTMGGTQYF; DNA: TGTGCCAGCAGCGTAGCTGATAATGGGGGTACGATGGGAGGTACGCAGTATTTT; J: TRBJ2-3; V: TRBV9; size: .; D: .
CDR3: CASSYSETPLMGEAFF; DNA: TGTGCCAGCAGTTACTCGGAGACCCCGCTGATGGGTGAAGCTTTCTTT; J: TRBJ1-1; V: TRBV6-5; size: .; D: .
CDR3: CASSSGTSGSYEQYF; DNA: TGTGCCAGCAGTTCGGGGACTAGCGGGTCCTACGAGCAGTACTTC; J: TRBJ2-7; V: TRBV5-4; size: .; D: TRBD2
CDR3: CASSKEGLAGGTSTDTQYF; DNA: TGTGCCAGCAGCAAAGAGGGACTAGCGGGAGGAACTAGCACAGATACGCAGTATTTT; J: TRBJ2-3; V: TRBV21-1; size: few; D: .
CDR3: CASSLSTYNEQFF; DNA: TGTGCCAGTTCTCTAAGCACCTACAATGAGCAGTTCTTC; J: TRBJ2-1; V: TRBV13; size: .; D: .
CDR3: CASSIGLAPYQETQYF; DNA: TGTGCCAGTAGTATAGGACTAGCCCCTTACCAAGAGACCCAGTACTTC; J: TRBJ2-5; V: TRBV19; size: .; D: TRBD2